The 28 T cell receptor beta chains below all came from one sample that was sequenced in a study of shared clonotypes between healthy human individuals. Produced via immunoSEQ multiplex PCR; TCRdb's table is partial and in-frame only. This sample has millions of clones; about 95% occur once, and the top ten carry roughly 1%. CD45RO-negative, CCR7-positively selected cells formed the naive CD8 fraction, excluding terminally differentiated effector memory CD45RA+ cells. The sequenced sample was naive CD8+ T cells sorted from blood. All receptors derive from a man aged 18 to 29 in good health.

The chain joins TRBV19 to TRBJ2-7; D is possibly TRBD1 (5 bases). The ends were cut back, 4 bases at V and 0 bases at J, with 10 bases in the middle. The CDR3 consists of 14 residues. The germline V gene has CDR1 LNHDA and CDR2 SQIVND (reference sequence). The CDR3 nucleotides read TGTGCCAGTAGTAACCCCAGGGACTCCTACGAGCAGTACTTC. It specifies CASSNPRDSYEQYF.

CDR3 loop: CASSLYGSDETQYF. In DNA form, the CDR3 reads TGTGCCAGCTCACTCTACGGGAGTGACGAGACCCAGTACTTC. This chain uses TRBV18 with TRBJ2-5; perhaps TRBD2 as D (6 bases). Germline V gene data show CDR1 as KGHSH and CDR2 as LQKENI. The CDR3 is made up of 14 amino acids. The V end was cut by 4 bases, the J end by 5 bases, with 14 bases between.

The chain combines TRBV30 with TRBJ2-2; no firm D call. The CDR3 runs 13 residues. Germline V gene sequence: CDR1 GTSNPN, CDR2 SVGIG (reference sequence). Trimming removed 4 bases at V and 5 bases at J, with 11 bases between. The CDR3 DNA reads as TGTGCCTGGACCCTAGTAGAGACCGGGGAGCTGTTTTTT. Its protein is CAWTLVETGELFF. The full variable domain, completed using reference TRBV30 and TRBJ2-2, is SQTIHQWPATLVQPVGSPLSLECTVEGTSNPNLYWYRQAAGRGLQLLFYSVGIGQISSEVPQNLSASRPQDRQFILSSKKLLLSDSGFYLCAWTLVETGELFFGEGSRLTVL.

J is TRBJ1-6 and V is TRBV14, with 7 bases fitting TRBD1. CDR3 length equals 17 residues. The germline gives CDR1 SGHDN, CDR2 FVKESK. V lost 2 bases and J lost 2; bases outside the gene matches: 6. CDR3 DNA sequence: TGTGCCAGCAGCCAAACGACAGGGATGGCCTATAATTCACCCCTCCACTTT. It codes for CASSQTTGMAYNSPLHF.

This sequence joins TRBV6-1 and TRBJ2-5; D is tentatively TRBD1 or TRBD2 (5 bases each). Between the trimmed V and J ends, which lost 7 bases and 3 bases, there was a span of 9 bases. This CDR3 has 12 residues. Germline assignment: CDR1 MNHNS and CDR2 SASEGT. The CDR3: CASTQGEETQYF. As DNA, the CDR3 is TGTGCCAGCACCCAGGGAGAAGAGACCCAGTACTTC.

The chain is built from TRBV7-2 and TRBJ2-2, with 8 bases fitting TRBD1. The CDR3 contains 15 residues. Trimming took 5 bases from V and 7 from J; bases not matched to a gene: 9. The V gene's germline CDR1 is SGHTA and CDR2 FQGNSA. The CDR3 coding sequence is TGTGCCAGCAGCGGCAGACAGGGGAGTAACGGGGAGCTGTTTTTT. Translated: CASSGRQGSNGELFF.

The chain couples TRBV2 to TRBJ1-1, with a possible D match to TRBD1 (6 bases). CDR3 length: 14 residues. From germline, CDR1 is SNHLY and CDR2 FYNNEI. The V end was cut by 4 bases, the J end by 8 bases, with 17 bases between. The CDR3 DNA reads as TGTGCCAGCAGTGCTTACCCCGGACAGTTAGAAGCTTTCTTT. Protein: CASSAYPGQLEAFF.

In the case of this clone: Other nucleotide sequences from this sample produce the same CDR3. V and J are TRBV27 and TRBJ1-1, with D unclear. The CDR3 has 12 amino acids. Germline CDR1 and CDR2: MNHEY and SMNVEV (reference sequence). With 6 bases removed from V and 2 bases from J, the gap between germline ends came to 7 bases. The chain's CDR3 is CASRGYNTEAFF. CDR3 coding DNA: TGTGCCAGCAGGGGGTATAACACTGAAGCTTTCTTT.

This clone appeared a single time. The V call is TRBV12-5, the J call TRBJ2-7; D possibly corresponds to TRBD2 (5 bases). Trimming stripped 6 bases from V and 7 bases from J, with 19 bases between. CDR3 length: 14 amino acids. CDR1 LGHNT and CDR2 FRNRAP come from the germline V gene. The CDR3 coding sequence is TGTGCTAGTGGCTTTTCCAGCGGTTTCCTAGAGCAGTACTTC. Residues: CASGFSSGFLEQYF.

This clone was seen just once. The chain couples TRBV5-6 to TRBJ1-2; the D gene is possibly TRBD1 (6 bases). The CDR3 runs 15 residues. The germline V and J ends were trimmed by 6 bases and 3 bases, with 18 bases remaining between them. Germline V lookup: CDR1 SGHDT, CDR2 YYEEEE. CDR3 region: CASTHIRGMDYGYTF. The CDR3 DNA is TGTGCCAGCACCCACATCAGGGGAATGGACTATGGCTACACCTTC.

The V gene is TRBV10-1, the J gene TRBJ1-1; D is unclear. The CDR3 runs 15 residues. Germline values: CDR1 WNHNN, CDR2 SYGVQD (reference sequence). Trimming pared 3 bases from V and 1 base from J, leaving 12 bases between. Here the CDR3 reads CASSDTGGENTEAFF. CDR3 DNA sequence: TGCGCCAGCAGTGATACCGGCGGTGAGAACACTGAAGCTTTCTTT.

The chain joins TRBV27 to TRBJ1-3; D uncertain. The V end was cut by 5 bases, the J end by 6 bases, with 26 bases between. The CDR3 runs to 18 residues. Germline CDR1 is MNHEY and CDR2 is SMNVEV (reference sequence). CDR3 nucleotides: TGTGCCAGCAGTAGGAAGCCCCCGTGGCGAAAGATACCAAACACCATATATTTT. It encodes CASSRKPPWRKIPNTIYF.

Note on this clone: Other DNA sequences in this sample translate to the same CDR3. The genes are TRBV4-1 and TRBJ2-3; D ambiguous. The CDR3 length is 13 residues. In germline, CDR1 is MGHRA, CDR2 YSYEKL. V gave up 2 bases and J gave up 0 bases, with 3 bases separating them. The CDR3 nucleotides read TGCGCCAGCAGCCAACTTAGCACAGATACGCAGTATTTT. Its translation: CASSQLSTDTQYF.

This sequence joins TRBV30 and TRBJ1-2; unclear D gene. CDR1 and CDR2 from the germline V gene are GTSNPN and SVGIG (reference sequence). Trimming took off 4 bases at V and 1 base at J, with 4 bases between the two ends. This CDR3 spans 11 amino acids. Here the CDR3 reads CAWTSNYGYTF. The DNA of the CDR3 is TGTGCCTGGACGAGTAACTATGGCTACACCTTC.

The CDR3 coding sequence is TGTGCCAGCAGTTCCTCCGGGACAGGGGGCGGCATGGTAAAGCTCCGCTATGGCTACACCTTC. This gives the protein CASSSSGTGGGMVKLRYGYTF. The chain links TRBV27 to TRBJ1-2; 12 positions match TRBD1. The germline V gene has CDR1 MNHEY and CDR2 SMNVEV (reference sequence). The junction had 22 bases not matched to a gene; V was cut back by 4 bases and J by 4 bases. CDR3 size: 21 residues.

In its sample, this clone was seen once. The genes are TRBV28 and TRBJ2-2; a possible D gene is TRBD2 (6 bases). CDR1 and CDR2 from the germline V gene are MDHEN and SYDVKM. The CDR3 consists of 16 residues. V lost 2 bases and J 1 base, leaving 11 bases between the germline ends. The DNA for the CDR3 is TGTGCCAGCAGTTTAATGCTAGCGCTGAACACCGGGGAGCTGTTTTTT. Translated: CASSLMLALNTGELFF.

The chain employs TRBV4-1 and TRBJ1-6; the D is unclear. The CDR3 length is 16 residues. V lost 3 bases and J 5 bases, leaving 14 bases between the germline ends. The germline CDR1 and CDR2 sequences are MGHRA and YSYEKL. CDR3 nucleotide sequence: TGCGCCAGCAGCCATCAGCCAAACTCGGATAATTCACCCCTCCACTTT. This gives the protein CASSHQPNSDNSPLHF.

The chain recombines TRBV10-3 with TRBJ2-7; 9 nucleotides match TRBD2. V lost 2 bases to trimming and J lost 5 bases; unmatched junction nucleotides: 10. Germline V gene lookup returns CDR1 ENHRY and CDR2 SYGVKD. The CDR3 has 16 amino acids. The CDR3 reads CAISEALAGVYNEQYF. CDR3 nucleotide sequence: TGTGCCATCAGTGAGGCCTTAGCGGGAGTATACAACGAGCAGTACTTC.

This sequence joins TRBV11-2 and TRBJ2-7, with 7 bases fitting TRBD1. Per germline, CDR1 SGHAT and CDR2 FQNNGV. This CDR3 is 16 amino acids long. The V and J ends lost 0 bases and 6 bases, in that order; junction bases with no gene match: 11. The CDR3: CASSLDETGNLLEQYF. CDR3 bases: TGTGCCAGCAGCTTAGATGAGACAGGGAATTTGCTCGAGCAGTACTTC.

The rearrangement links TRBV7-9 to TRBJ2-5; D is tentatively TRBD1 or TRBD2 (5 bases each). Trimming pared 2 bases from V and 4 bases from J, leaving 11 bases between. From germline, CDR1 is SEHNR and CDR2 FQNEAQ (reference sequence). The CDR3 has 14 amino acids. As DNA, the CDR3 is TGTGCCAGCAGCTTAAGGGACCAGGCAGAGACCCAGTACTTC. This encodes CASSLRDQAETQYF.

The chain links TRBV13 to TRBJ1-3, with D maybe TRBD1 (5 bases). Trimming pared 3 bases from V and 3 bases from J, leaving 9 bases between. Germline CDR1 is PRHDT and CDR2 is FYEKMQ (reference sequence). The CDR3 length is 14 residues. The CDR3 nucleotides read TGTGCCAGCAGCTTGGGGGGGAATGGAAACACCATATATTTT. Translating it yields CASSLGGNGNTIYF.

V gene TRBV5-6 combines with J gene TRBJ2-5, with D unclear. V was shortened by 1 base and J by 4 bases, with 14 bases between the two germline ends. CDR3 length equals 15 residues. The germline V gene has CDR1 SGHDT and CDR2 YYEEEE. CDR3 nucleotide sequence: TGTGCCAGCAGCTTGCTCGAGAGCCCTCTAGAGACCCAGTACTTC. Its protein product is CASSLLESPLETQYF.

The chain has TRBV9 and TRBJ2-7; the D gene could be TRBD1 or TRBD2 (5 bases each). This CDR3 region has 15 residues. Germline CDR1 SGDLS, CDR2 YYNGEE. Trimming pared 4 bases from V and 2 bases from J, leaving 16 bases between. CDR3 DNA: TGTGCCAGCAGCCCCCCCGGGGTAGGGGCCTACGAGCAGTACTTC. It encodes CASSPPGVGAYEQYF. The complete variable domain, with remaining parts taken from reference TRBV9 and TRBJ2-7, reads DSGVTQTPKHLITATGQRVTLRCSPRSGDLSVYWYQQSLDQGLQFLIQYYNGEERAKGNILERFSAQQFPDLHSELNLSSLELGDSALYFCASSPPGVGAYEQYFGPGTRLTVT.

About this clone: This CDR3 is also generated by other DNA sequences in the sample. The chain combines TRBV7-2 with TRBJ2-1, with 9 positions matching TRBD2. The CDR3 spans 14 residues. CDR1 and CDR2 (germline): SGHTA, FQGNSA. V shed 3 bases, J shed 3 bases, and the junction held 0 bases outside the gene matches. CDR3 protein: CASSFSGSYNEQFF. CDR3 DNA: TGTGCCAGCAGCTTTAGCGGGAGCTACAATGAGCAGTTCTTC.

This chain joins TRBV27 and TRBJ2-7; 7 bases line up with TRBD2. J gave up 0 bases and V 6 bases, and 5 bases lay outside the gene matches. The CDR3 runs 14 residues. Germline V CDR1 and CDR2: MNHEY, SMNVEV (reference sequence). CDR3 protein: CASRGGGSSYEQYF. In nucleotides, the CDR3 is TGTGCCAGCAGAGGCGGGGGAAGCTCCTACGAGCAGTACTTC.

V usage is TRBV7-9 and J usage is TRBJ1-5, with 7 bases that match TRBD1. Per germline, CDR1 SEHNR and CDR2 FQNEAQ (reference sequence). CDR3 length: 13 residues. V shed 2 bases, J shed 5 bases, and the junction held 0 bases outside the gene matches. The CDR3 spells CASSLTGDQPQHF. The DNA for the CDR3 is TGTGCCAGCAGCTTAACAGGGGATCAGCCCCAGCATTTT.

About this clone itself: Additional DNA sequences in this sample encode the identical CDR3. The CDR3 spells CASSYSGERTEAFF. CDR3 DNA sequence: TGTGCCAGCAGTTACTCGGGGGAGAGGACTGAAGCTTTCTTT. The rearrangement joins TRBV6-5 to TRBJ1-1; D is possibly TRBD1 (5 bases). This CDR3 spans 14 amino acids. Germline CDR1 reads MNHEY; CDR2 reads SVGAGI. The V end lost 0 bases, the J end lost 5 bases, and 10 bases lay between the germline ends.

The chain has TRBV7-2 and TRBJ2-7; D unresolved. V gave up 1 base and J gave up 7 bases, with 20 bases separating them. CDR3 length: 16 amino acids. The germline CDR1 and CDR2 sequences are SGHTA and FQGNSA. CDR3 sequence: CASSLEVGGIPGEQYF. The CDR3 DNA sequence: TGTGCCAGCAGCTTAGAGGTGGGTGGGATACCTGGAGAGCAGTACTTC. The entire variable domain, with the rest obtained from reference TRBV7-2 and TRBJ2-7, is as follows: GAGVSQSPSNKVTEKGKDVELRCDPISGHTALYWYRQSLGQGLEFLIYFQGNSAPDKSGLPSDRFSAERTGGSVSTLTIQRTQQEDSAVYLCASSLEVGGIPGEQYFGPGTRLTVT.